A selection of T cell receptor beta chains follows, all from one sample in a study of CD8 T cells in Susac syndrome. TCRdb reprocessed the immunoSEQ multiplex PCR reads via MiXCR and lists one record per CDR3 protein. The table shows about 300,000 distinct CDR3 sequences, with 89% occurring only once. The specimen was CD8+ T cells from PBMCs. These receptors were obtained from a human donor with multiple sclerosis. Both conserved end residues are trimmed from each CDR3.

>TRBJ1-5|TRBV30|14
AWSVRGQGFGQPQH
>TRBJ2-5|TRBV24-1|13
ATSDFSGGEETQY
>TRBJ2-7|TRBV7-7|12
ASSLGDGAYEQY
>TRBJ2-3|TRBV11-2|12
ASSLVPAPDTQY
>TRBJ1-2|TRBV2|9
ASKAPYGYT
>TRBJ2-3|TRBV4-3|13
ASSGRSGGTDTQY
>TRBJ1-5|TRBV28|14
ASSESGTGLNQPQH
>TRBJ1-2|TRBV30|11
AWDPGTDYGYT
>TRBJ2-5|TRBV7-9|11
ASSFEGDQTQY
>TRBJ1-2|TRBV27|13
ASSLQGLGVYGYT
>TRBJ2-2|TRBV18|14
ASSPVGTSNTGELF
>TRBJ2-1|TRBV7-9|15
ASSLPSGRAPINEQF
>TRBJ2-1|TRBV29-1|10
SVPGAYNEQF
>TRBJ2-5|TRBV27|13
ASSPLAGEPETQY